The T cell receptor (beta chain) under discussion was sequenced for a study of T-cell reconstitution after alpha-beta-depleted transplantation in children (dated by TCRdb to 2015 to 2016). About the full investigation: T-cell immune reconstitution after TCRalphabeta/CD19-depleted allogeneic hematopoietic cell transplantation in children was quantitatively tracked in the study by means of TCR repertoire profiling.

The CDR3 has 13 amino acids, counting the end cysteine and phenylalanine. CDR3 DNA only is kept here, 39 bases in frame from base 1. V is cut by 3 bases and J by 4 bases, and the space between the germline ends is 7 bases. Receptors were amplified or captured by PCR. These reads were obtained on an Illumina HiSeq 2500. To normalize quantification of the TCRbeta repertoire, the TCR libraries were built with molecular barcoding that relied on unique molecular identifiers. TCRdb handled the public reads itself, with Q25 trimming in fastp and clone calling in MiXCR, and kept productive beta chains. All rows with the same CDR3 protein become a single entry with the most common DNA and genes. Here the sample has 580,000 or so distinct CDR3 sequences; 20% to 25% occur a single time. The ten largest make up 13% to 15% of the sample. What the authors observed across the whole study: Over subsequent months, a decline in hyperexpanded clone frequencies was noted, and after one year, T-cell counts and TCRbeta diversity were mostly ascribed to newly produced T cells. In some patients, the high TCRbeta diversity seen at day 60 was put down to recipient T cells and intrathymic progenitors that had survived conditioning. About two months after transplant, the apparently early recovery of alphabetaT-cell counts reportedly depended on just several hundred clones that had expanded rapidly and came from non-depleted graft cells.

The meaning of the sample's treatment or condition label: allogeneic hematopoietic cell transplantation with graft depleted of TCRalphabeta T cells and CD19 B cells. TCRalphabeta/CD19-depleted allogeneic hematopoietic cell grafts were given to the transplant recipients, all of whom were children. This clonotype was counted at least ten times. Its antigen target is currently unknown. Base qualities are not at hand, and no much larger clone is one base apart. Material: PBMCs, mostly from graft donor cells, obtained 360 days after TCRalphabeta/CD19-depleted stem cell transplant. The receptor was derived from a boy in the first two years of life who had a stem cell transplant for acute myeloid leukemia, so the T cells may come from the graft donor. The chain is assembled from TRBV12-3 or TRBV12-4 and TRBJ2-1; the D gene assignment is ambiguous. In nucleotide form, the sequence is TGTGCCAGCAGTTTCAGTCCGTACAATGAGCAGTTCTTC. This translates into CASSFSPYNEQFF.